In its sample, the clone carrying this T cell receptor beta chain was seen a few times. The data are from a study of blood T cell repertoires in COVID-19. The data were produced by immunoSEQ multiplex PCR, yet TCRdb's version contains in-frame clones alone and is incomplete. Seen here are some 80,000 clones, 75% to 85% observed once, and the top ten hold 5% to 5.5%. Trimming left V 6 bases short and J 1 base short, with 9 bases between. CDR1 WNHNN and CDR2 SYGVQD come from the germline V gene (reference sequence). The length of the CDR3 is 13 residues. This clonotype was obtained from a woman aged 80 or over with active or convalescent COVID-19. J is TRBJ1-1 and V is TRBV10-1, with D possibly TRBD1 on 6 matching bases. The sequenced sample was peripheral blood. CDR3 in amino acids: CASRQGRNTEAFF. The CDR3 nucleotides are TGCGCCAGCAGACAGGGAAGGAACACTGAAGCTTTCTTT.